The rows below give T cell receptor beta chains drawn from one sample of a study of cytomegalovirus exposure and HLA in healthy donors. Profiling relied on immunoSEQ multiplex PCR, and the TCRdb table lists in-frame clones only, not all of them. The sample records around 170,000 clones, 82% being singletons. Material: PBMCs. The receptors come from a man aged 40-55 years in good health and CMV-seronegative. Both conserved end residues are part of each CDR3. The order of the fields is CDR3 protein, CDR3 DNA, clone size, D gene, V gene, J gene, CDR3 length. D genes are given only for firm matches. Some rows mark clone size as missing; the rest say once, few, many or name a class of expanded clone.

CDR3 protein: CASRGTGSNEKLFF
CDR3 DNA: TGTGCCAGCAGGGGGACAGGGAGTAATGAAAAACTGTTTTTT
clone size: .
D gene: TRBD1
V gene: TRBV28
J gene: TRBJ1-4
CDR3 length: 14

CDR3 protein: CASSPRSGTGVNTEAFF
CDR3 DNA: TGTGCCAGCAGCCCTCGATCCGGGACAGGGGTGAACACTGAAGCTTTCTTT
clone size: .
D gene: TRBD1
V gene: TRBV7-2
J gene: TRBJ1-1
CDR3 length: 17

CDR3 protein: CAWSVLEGYEQYF
CDR3 DNA: TGTGCCTGGAGTGTACTAGAAGGGTACGAGCAGTACTTC
clone size: .
D gene: .
V gene: TRBV30
J gene: TRBJ2-7
CDR3 length: 13

CDR3 protein: CASSVPDRLHYEQYF
CDR3 DNA: TGTGCCAGCAGTGTCCCCGACAGGCTGCACTACGAGCAGTACTTC
clone size: .
D gene: .
V gene: TRBV6-1
J gene: TRBJ2-7
CDR3 length: 15

CDR3 protein: CASSFKAGGYGYTF
CDR3 DNA: TGTGCCAGCAGTTTCAAGGCAGGGGGCTATGGCTACACCTTC
clone size: .
D gene: TRBD1
V gene: TRBV27
J gene: TRBJ1-2
CDR3 length: 14

CDR3 protein: CASSLGGEETQYF
CDR3 DNA: TGCGCCAGCAGCTTGGGAGGTGAAGAGACCCAGTACTTC
clone size: .
D gene: .
V gene: TRBV5-1
J gene: TRBJ2-5
CDR3 length: 13

CDR3 protein: CASSGHRATNEKLFF
CDR3 DNA: TGTGCCAGCAGCGGACACAGGGCAACTAATGAAAAACTGTTTTTT
clone size: .
D gene: .
V gene: TRBV9
J gene: TRBJ1-4
CDR3 length: 15

CDR3 protein: CASSVVLNEQFF
CDR3 DNA: TGTGCCAGCAGCGTAGTCCTCAATGAGCAGTTCTTC
clone size: .
D gene: .
V gene: TRBV9
J gene: TRBJ2-1
CDR3 length: 12

CDR3 protein: CASSYTQGVRNEQFF
CDR3 DNA: TGTGCCAGCAGTTACACGCAGGGGGTAAGGAATGAGCAGTTCTTC
clone size: .
D gene: TRBD1
V gene: TRBV6-5
J gene: TRBJ2-1
CDR3 length: 15

CDR3 protein: CASSSSSSGGDSYEQYF
CDR3 DNA: TGTGCCAGCAGTTCGTCCTCTAGCGGGGGTGATTCCTACGAGCAGTACTTC
clone size: .
D gene: TRBD2
V gene: TRBV28
J gene: TRBJ2-7
CDR3 length: 17

CDR3 protein: CASSQGQGVDGTQYF
CDR3 DNA: TGTGCCAGCAGTCAGGGACAGGGGGTGGATGGGACCCAGTACTTC
clone size: .
D gene: TRBD1
V gene: TRBV6-6
J gene: TRBJ2-5
CDR3 length: 15

CDR3 protein: CASSLMGPSSTDTQYF
CDR3 DNA: TGTGCCAGCAGTTTAATGGGCCCCTCTAGCACAGATACGCAGTATTTT
clone size: .
D gene: .
V gene: TRBV28
J gene: TRBJ2-3
CDR3 length: 16

CDR3 protein: CASSLSPLNNEQFF
CDR3 DNA: TGTGCCAGCAGCTTAAGCCCCCTAAACAATGAGCAGTTCTTC
clone size: .
D gene: .
V gene: TRBV7-6
J gene: TRBJ2-1
CDR3 length: 14

CDR3 protein: CAWSDYNSNQPQHF
CDR3 DNA: TGTGCCTGGAGTGACTATAATAGCAATCAGCCCCAGCATTTT
clone size: .
D gene: .
V gene: TRBV30
J gene: TRBJ1-5
CDR3 length: 14

CDR3 protein: CASSSRSTGYAFF
CDR3 DNA: TGTGCCAGCAGTTCGCGATCGACAGGGTATGCTTTCTTT
clone size: few
D gene: TRBD1
V gene: TRBV6-5
J gene: TRBJ1-1
CDR3 length: 13